Described below is a single TCR beta chain sequence and its context. This record belongs to a study of blood T cell repertoires in COVID-19. Study-level information: Acute and convalescent COVID-19 samples came from the United States, Italy and Spain.

Source study methods: By means of reference gene primer amplification, nucleated cell counts were estimated. Method: immunoSEQ multiplex PCR; TCRdb's copy keeps in-frame clones and lacks some. D and trimming come from the DNA, and the V and J calls and clone size come from that table. The table has 200,000 to 250,000 clones, about 83% seen once. A COVID-19 case had been met by exposed participants during the 2 weeks before study entry. The germline V gene encodes CDR1 MNHEY and CDR2 SVGAGI. The CDR3 has 13 residues. The V gene lost 8 bases and the J gene lost 0 bases, with 8 bases spanning the gap. V usage is TRBV6-5 and J usage is TRBJ1-3, with a weak D call TRBD1 (5 bases). Sequencing was carried out using PBMCs or T cells enriched from blood (not recorded which). The clonotype was recovered from a woman in her forties or fifties who had been exposed to COVID-19. The CDR3 DNA is TGTGCCAGCTTTAGGGGCTCTGGAAACACCATATATTTT. Its protein product is CASFRGSGNTIYF.